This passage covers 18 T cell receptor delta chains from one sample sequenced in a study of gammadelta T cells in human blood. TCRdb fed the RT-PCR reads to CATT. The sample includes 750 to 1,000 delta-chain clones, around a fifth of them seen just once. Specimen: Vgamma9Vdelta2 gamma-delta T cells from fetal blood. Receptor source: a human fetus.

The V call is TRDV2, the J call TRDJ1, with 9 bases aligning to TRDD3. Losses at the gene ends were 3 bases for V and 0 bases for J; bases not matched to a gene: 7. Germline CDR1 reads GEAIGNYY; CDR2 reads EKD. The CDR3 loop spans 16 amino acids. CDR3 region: CACDPLGDEDTDKLIF. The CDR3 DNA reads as TGTGCCTGTGACCCCCTGGGGGATGAGGACACCGATAAACTCATCTTT.

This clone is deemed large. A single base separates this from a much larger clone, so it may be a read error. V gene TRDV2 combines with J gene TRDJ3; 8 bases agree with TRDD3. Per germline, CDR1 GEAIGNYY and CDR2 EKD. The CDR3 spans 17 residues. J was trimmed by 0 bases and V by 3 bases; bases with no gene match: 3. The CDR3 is CACDPWGSSWDTRQMFF. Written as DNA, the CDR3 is TGTGCCTGTGACCCCTGGGGGAGCTCCTGGGACACCCGACAGATGTTTTTC.

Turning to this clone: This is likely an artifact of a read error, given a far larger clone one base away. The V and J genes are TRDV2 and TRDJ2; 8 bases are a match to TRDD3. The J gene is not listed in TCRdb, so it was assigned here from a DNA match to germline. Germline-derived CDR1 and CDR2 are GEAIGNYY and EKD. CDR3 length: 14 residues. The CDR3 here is CACNTWGKTAQLFF. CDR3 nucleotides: TGTGCCTGTAACACCTGGGGGAAGACAGCACAACTCTTCTTT.

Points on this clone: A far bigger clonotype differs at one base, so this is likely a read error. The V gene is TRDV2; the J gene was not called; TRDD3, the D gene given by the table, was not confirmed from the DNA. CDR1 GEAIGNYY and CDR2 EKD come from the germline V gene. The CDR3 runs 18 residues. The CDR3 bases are TGTGCCTGTGACGACGCTGGGGGACGAACGTTTAAGGCAGCACATCTCTTCTTT. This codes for CACDDAGGRTFKAAHLFF.

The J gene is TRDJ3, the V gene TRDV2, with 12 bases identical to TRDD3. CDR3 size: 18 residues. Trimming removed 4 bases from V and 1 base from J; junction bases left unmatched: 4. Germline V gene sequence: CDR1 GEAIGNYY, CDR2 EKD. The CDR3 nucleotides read TGTGCCTGTGATTTACTGGGGGATACTTCCTGGGACACCCGACAGATGTTTTTC. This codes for CACDLLGDTSWDTRQMFF.

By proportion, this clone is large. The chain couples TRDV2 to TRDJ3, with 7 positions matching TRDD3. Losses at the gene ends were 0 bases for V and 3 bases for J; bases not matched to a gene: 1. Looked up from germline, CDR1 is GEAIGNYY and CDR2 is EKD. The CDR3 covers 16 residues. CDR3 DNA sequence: TGTGCCTGTGACACCTGGGGATACTGGGACACCCGACAGATGTTTTTC. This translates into CACDTWGYWDTRQMFF.

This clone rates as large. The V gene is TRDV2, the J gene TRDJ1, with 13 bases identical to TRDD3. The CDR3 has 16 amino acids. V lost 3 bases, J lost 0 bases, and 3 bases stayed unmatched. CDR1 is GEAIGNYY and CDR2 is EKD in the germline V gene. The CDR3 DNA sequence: TGTGCCTGTGACGTACTGGGGGATACGTACACCGATAAACTCATCTTT. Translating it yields CACDVLGDTYTDKLIF.

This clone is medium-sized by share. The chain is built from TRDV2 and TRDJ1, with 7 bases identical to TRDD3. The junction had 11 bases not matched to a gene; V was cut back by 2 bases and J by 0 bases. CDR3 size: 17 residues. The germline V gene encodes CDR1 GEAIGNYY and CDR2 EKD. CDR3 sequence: CACDRPSYWGYTDKLIF. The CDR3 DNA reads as TGTGCCTGTGACAGACCGTCGTACTGGGGATACACCGATAAACTCATCTTT.

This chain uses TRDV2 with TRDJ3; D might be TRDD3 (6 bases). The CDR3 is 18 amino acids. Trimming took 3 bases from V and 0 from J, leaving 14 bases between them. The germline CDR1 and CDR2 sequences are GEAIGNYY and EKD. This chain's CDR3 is CACDSTGSSSWDTRQMFF. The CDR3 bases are TGTGCCTGTGACTCTACTGGGTCTAGCTCCTGGGACACCCGACAGATGTTTTTC.

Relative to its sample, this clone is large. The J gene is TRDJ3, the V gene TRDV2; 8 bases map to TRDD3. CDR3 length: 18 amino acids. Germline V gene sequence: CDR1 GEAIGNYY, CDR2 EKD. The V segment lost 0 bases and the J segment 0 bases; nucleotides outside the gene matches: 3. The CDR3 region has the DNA TGTGCCTGTGACACCTGGGGGATGAGCTCCTGGGACACCCGACAGATGTTTTTC. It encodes CACDTWGMSSWDTRQMFF.

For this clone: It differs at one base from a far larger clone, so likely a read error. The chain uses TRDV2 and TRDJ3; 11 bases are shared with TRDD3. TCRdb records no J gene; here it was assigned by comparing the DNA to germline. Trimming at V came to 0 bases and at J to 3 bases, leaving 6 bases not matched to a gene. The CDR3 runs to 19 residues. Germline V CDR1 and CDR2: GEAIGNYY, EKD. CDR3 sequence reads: CACDTGWGIRFWDTRQMFF. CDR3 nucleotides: TGTGCCTGTGACACCGGATGGGGGATACGGTTCTGGGACACCCGACAGATGTTTTTC.

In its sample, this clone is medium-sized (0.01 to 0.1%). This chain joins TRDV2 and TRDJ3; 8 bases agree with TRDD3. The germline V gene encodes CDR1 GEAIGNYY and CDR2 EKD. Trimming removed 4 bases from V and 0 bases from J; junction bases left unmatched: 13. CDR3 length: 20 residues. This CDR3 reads CACDVVLGGKISWDTRQMFF. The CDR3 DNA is TGTGCCTGTGATGTAGTACTGGGGGGGAAAATCTCCTGGGACACCCGACAGATGTTTTTC.

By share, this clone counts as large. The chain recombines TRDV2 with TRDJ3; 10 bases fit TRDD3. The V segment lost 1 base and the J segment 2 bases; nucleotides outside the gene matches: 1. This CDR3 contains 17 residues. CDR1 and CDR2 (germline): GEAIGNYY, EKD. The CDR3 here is CACDTGGYTWDTRQMFF. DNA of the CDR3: TGTGCCTGTGACACTGGGGGATACACCTGGGACACCCGACAGATGTTTTTC.

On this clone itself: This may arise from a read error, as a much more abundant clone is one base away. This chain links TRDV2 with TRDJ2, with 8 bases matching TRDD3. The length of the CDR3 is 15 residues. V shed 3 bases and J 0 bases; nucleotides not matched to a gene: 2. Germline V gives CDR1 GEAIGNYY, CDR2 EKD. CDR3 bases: TGTGCCTGTGACGTACTGGGGGCTTTGACAGCACAACTCTTCTTT. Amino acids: CACDVLGALTAQLFF.

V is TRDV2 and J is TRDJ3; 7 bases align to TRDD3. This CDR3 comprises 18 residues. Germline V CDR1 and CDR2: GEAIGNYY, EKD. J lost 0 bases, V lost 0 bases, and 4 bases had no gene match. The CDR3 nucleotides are TGTGCCTGTGACACCGGGGGATCACCCTCCTGGGACACCCGACAGATGTTTTTC. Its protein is CACDTGGSPSWDTRQMFF.

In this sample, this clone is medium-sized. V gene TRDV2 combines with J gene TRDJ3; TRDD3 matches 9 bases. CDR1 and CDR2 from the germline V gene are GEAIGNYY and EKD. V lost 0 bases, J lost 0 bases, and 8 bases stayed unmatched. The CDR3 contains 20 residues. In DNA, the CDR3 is TGTGCCTGTGACACCGTACTGGGGATACGCAACTCCTGGGACACCCGACAGATGTTTTTC. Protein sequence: CACDTVLGIRNSWDTRQMFF.

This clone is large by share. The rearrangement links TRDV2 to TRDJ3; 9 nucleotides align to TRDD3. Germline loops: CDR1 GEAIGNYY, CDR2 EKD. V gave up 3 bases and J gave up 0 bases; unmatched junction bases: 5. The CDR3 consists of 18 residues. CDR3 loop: CACDVVLGDSWDTRQMFF. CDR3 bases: TGTGCCTGTGACGTCGTACTGGGGGACTCCTGGGACACCCGACAGATGTTTTTC.

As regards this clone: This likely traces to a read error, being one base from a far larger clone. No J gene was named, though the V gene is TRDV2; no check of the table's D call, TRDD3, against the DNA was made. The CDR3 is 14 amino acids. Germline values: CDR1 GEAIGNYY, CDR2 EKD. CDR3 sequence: CACDVLGDTAQPFF. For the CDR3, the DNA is TGTGCCTGTGACGTACTGGGGGATACAGCACAACCCTTCTTT.